This T cell receptor beta chain was recovered during a study of blood T cell repertoires in COVID-19. Study-wide background: Samples came from the United States, Italy and Spain, spanning acute and convalescent COVID-19. The analysed material was cDNA or gDNA that came from T cells, B-cell-depleted T cells, or PBMCs.

Per the original methods: Reference gene primer amplification yielded estimated nucleated cell counts. Produced via immunoSEQ multiplex PCR; TCRdb's table is partial and in-frame only. Clone size and the V and J calls come from that table; the DNA yielded D and trimming. The sample contains approximately 200,000 clones, under 85% of which appear only once. The receptor was derived from a man aged 60-69 years with active or convalescent COVID-19. The specimen was peripheral blood.

DNA of the CDR3: TGTGCCAGCAGTCAACCGGGACAGGGTAGGGGTGAGCAGTTCTTC. Translating it yields CASSQPGQGRGEQFF. The chain combines TRBV28 with TRBJ2-1, with TRBD1 matching over 9 bases. The germline V gene has CDR1 MDHEN and CDR2 SYDVKM. V shed 5 bases, J shed 9 bases, and the junction held 11 bases outside the gene matches. The CDR3 contains 15 residues. Looking up the rest from reference TRBV28 and TRBJ2-1 gives the full variable domain: DVKVTQSSRYLVKRTGEKVFLECVQDMDHENMFWYRQDPGLGLRLIYFSYDVKMKEKGDIPEGYSVSREKKERFSLILESASTNQTSMYLCASSQPGQGRGEQFFGPGTRLTVL.